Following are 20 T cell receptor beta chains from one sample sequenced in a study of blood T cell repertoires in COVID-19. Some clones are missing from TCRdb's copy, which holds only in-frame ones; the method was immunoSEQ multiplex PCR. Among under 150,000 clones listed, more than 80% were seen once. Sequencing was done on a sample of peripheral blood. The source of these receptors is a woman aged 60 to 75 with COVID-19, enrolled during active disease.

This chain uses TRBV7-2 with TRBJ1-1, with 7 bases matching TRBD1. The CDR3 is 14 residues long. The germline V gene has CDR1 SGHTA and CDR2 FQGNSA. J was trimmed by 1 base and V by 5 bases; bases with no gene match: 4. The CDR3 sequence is CASSPGQENTEAFF. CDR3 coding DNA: TGTGCCAGCAGCCCTGGACAGGAGAACACTGAAGCTTTCTTT. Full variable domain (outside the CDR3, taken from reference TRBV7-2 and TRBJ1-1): GAGVSQSPSNKVTEKGKDVELRCDPISGHTALYWYRQSLGQGLEFLIYFQGNSAPDKSGLPSDRFSAERTGGSVSTLTIQRTQQEDSAVYLCASSPGQENTEAFFGQGTRLTVV.

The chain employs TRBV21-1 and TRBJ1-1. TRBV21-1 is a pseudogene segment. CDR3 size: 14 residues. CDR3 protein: CAKGHRHGSTEAFF. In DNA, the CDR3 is TGTGCCAAGGGCCACCGGCATGGGAGCACTGAAGCTTTCTTT.

CDR3 sequence reads: CASSQQGAKTYGYTF. The CDR3 DNA is TGTGCCAGCTCACAACAGGGGGCTAAAACCTATGGCTACACCTTC. This chain connects TRBV18 to TRBJ1-2; the match to TRBD1 covers 9 bases. Trimming took 4 bases from V and 4 from J; bases not matched to a gene: 7. The CDR3 totals 15 residues. The germline CDR1 and CDR2 sequences are KGHSH and LQKENI.

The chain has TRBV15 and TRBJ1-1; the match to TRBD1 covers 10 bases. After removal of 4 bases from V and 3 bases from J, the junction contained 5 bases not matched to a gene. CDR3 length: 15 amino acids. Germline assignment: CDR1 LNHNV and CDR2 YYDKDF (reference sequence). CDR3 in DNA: TGTGCCACCAGCAAAACCGGGACAGGGGACACTGAAGCTTTCTTT. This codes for CATSKTGTGDTEAFF.

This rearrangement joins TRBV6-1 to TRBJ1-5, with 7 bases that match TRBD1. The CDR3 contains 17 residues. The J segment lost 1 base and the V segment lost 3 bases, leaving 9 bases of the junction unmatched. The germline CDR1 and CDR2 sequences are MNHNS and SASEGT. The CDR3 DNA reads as TGTGCCAGCAGTGACCCTGACAGGGTCGGGAGCAATCAGCCCCAGCATTTT. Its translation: CASSDPDRVGSNQPQHF.

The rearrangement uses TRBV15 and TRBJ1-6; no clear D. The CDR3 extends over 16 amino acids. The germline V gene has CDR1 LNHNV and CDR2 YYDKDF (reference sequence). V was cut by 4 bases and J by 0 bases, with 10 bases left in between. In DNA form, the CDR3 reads TGTGCCACCAGCACGGACTTAAGCTCCTATAATTCACCCCTCCACTTT. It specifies CATSTDLSSYNSPLHF.

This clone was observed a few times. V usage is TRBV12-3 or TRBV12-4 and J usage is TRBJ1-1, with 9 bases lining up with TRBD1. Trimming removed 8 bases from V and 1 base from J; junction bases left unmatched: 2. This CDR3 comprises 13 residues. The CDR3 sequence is CASWGQGNTEAFF. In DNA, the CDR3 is TGTGCCAGCTGGGGACAGGGGAACACTGAAGCTTTCTTT.

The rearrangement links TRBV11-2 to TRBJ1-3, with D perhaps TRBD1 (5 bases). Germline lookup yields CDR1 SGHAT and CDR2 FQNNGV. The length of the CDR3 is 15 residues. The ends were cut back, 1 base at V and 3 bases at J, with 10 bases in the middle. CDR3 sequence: CASSLGGVFGNTIYF. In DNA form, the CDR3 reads TGTGCCAGCAGCTTAGGGGGGGTATTTGGAAACACCATATATTTT.

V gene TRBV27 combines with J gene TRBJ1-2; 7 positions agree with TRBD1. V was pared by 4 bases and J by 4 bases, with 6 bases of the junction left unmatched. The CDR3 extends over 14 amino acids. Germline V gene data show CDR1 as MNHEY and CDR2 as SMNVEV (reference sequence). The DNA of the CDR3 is TGTGCCAGCAGTTCCGTCGGGACAGCCTATGGCTACACCTTC. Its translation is CASSSVGTAYGYTF.

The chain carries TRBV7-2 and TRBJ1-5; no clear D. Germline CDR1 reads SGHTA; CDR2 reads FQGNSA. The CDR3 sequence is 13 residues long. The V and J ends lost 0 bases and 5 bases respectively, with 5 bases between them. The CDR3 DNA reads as TGTGCCAGCAGCTTAGCCGAGGATCAGCCCCAGCATTTT. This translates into CASSLAEDQPQHF.

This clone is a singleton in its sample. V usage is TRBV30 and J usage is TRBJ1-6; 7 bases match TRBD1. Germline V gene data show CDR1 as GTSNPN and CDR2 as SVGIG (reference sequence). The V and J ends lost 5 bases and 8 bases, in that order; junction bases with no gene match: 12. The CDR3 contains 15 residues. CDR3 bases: TGTGCCTGGGTAAAGACCGGGACAGATTATTCACCCCTCCACTTT. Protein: CAWVKTGTDYSPLHF.

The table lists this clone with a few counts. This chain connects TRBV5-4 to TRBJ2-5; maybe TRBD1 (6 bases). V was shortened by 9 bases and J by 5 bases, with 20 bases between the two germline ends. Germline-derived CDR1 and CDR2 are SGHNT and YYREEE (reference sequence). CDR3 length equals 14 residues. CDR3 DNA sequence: TGTGCCACCACACCCCAGGGGAAGGAGGAGACCCAGTACTTC. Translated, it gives CATTPQGKEETQYF.

The CDR3 sequence: CASSRTAVNSPLHF. In DNA, the CDR3 is TGTGCCAGCAGCCGGACAGCCGTAAATTCACCCCTCCACTTT. The chain employs TRBV5-6 and TRBJ1-6, with TRBD1 as a possible D gene (6 bases). V gave up 4 bases and J gave up 7 bases, with 12 bases separating them. Germline lookup yields CDR1 SGHDT and CDR2 YYEEEE. This CDR3 region has 14 residues.

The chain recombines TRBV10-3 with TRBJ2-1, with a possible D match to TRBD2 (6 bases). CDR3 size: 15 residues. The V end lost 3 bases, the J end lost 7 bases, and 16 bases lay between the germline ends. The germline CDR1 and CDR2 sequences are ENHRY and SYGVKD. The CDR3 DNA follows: TGTGCCATCAGTGATCCGACTAGTAGGGTGAATGAGCAGTTCTTC. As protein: CAISDPTSRVNEQFF.

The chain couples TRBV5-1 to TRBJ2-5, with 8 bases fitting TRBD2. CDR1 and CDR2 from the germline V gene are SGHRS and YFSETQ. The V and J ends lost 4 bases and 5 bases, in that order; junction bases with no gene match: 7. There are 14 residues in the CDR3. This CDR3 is CASSQPGLAETQYF. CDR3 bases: TGCGCCAGCAGCCAACCCGGACTAGCCGAGACCCAGTACTTC.

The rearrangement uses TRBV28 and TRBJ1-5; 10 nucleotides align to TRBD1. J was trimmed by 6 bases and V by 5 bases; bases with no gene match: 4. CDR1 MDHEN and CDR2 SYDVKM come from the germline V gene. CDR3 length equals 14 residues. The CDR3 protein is CASSPRTGGQPQHF. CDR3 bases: TGTGCCAGCAGTCCTCGGACAGGGGGTCAGCCCCAGCATTTT.

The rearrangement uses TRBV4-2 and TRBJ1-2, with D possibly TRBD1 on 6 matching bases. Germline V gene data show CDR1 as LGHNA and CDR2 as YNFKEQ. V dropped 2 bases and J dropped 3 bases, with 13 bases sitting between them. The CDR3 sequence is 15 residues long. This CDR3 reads CASSQPTGSDYGYTF. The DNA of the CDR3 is TGTGCCAGCAGCCAACCCACAGGGTCGGACTATGGCTACACCTTC.

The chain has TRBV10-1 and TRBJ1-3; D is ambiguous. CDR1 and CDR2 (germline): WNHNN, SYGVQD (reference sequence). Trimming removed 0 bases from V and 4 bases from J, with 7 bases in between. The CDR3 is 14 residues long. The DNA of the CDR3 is TGCGCCAGCAGTGAGTCCAGGTCCGGAAACACCATATATTTT. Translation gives CASSESRSGNTIYF.

The CDR3 reads CASSWTGGAYEQYF. DNA of the CDR3: TGTGCCAGCAGTTGGACAGGGGGGGCCTACGAGCAGTACTTC. The chain uses TRBV6-5 and TRBJ2-7, with 10 nucleotides matching TRBD1. CDR3 length: 14 amino acids. Trimming at V came to 4 bases and at J to 2 bases, leaving 2 bases not matched to a gene. The germline CDR1 and CDR2 sequences are MNHEY and SVGAGI.

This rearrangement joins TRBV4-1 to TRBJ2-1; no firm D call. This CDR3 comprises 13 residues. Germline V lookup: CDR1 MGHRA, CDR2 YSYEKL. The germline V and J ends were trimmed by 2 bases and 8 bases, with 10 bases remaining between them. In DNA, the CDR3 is TGCGCCAGCAGCCAACCCGATCGGGATGAGCAGTTCTTC. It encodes CASSQPDRDEQFF.